Here is one T cell receptor beta chain with its context. What it binds is unknown. V was pared by 1 base and J by 5 bases, with 8 bases between. Germline V gives CDR1 SGHVS, CDR2 FNYEAQ. There are 14 residues in the CDR3. Investigators divided CD4+ cells into CD45RA+ naive and CD45RA-negative memory subsets. Authors' analysis steps: Without quality scores, immunoSEQ junctional reads could not be filtered like full-length reads. TCRdb keeps only in-frame clones here, not all; method: immunoSEQ multiplex PCR. D and trimming were read from the DNA, whereas the V and J calls and clone size are those reported in that table. The sample records a few million clones, roughly 90% being singletons. The record originates from a study of shared clonotypes between healthy human individuals. Study conclusions and caveats: Between several donors, naive CD4 clonotypes were shared at a level of about 5%. Non-shared clonotypes were found to have lower generation probabilities than the clonotypes that were shared by all four of the sorted-subset donors.

Material for sequencing was naive CD4+ T cells from PBMCs. Described subset: CD45RA+ positively selected. The receptor was isolated from a man in his late teens or twenties in good health. Some clones in this sample may be carry-over from other donors' samples. The chain recombines TRBV7-6 with TRBJ2-2; D unresolved. The CDR3, as DNA: TGTGCCAGCAGCTTAGATCTGCCGACCGGGGAGCTGTTTTTT. Protein sequence: CASSLDLPTGELFF.